This T cell receptor (beta chain) was recorded in a study of T cells after yellow fever vaccination. Findings of the study overall: Only a minor proportion of clonotypes was detected across both CD4 and CD8 compartments. Researchers cautioned that FACS-sorted repertoires could harbor abundant clonotypes contaminating from the bulk population. By day 5 rather than day 15, the secondary response had peaked, though it was weaker.

With V trimmed by 4 bases and J by 8 bases, 4 bases remained unmatched. Germline CDR1 SGHNT, CDR2 YENEEA. The CDR3 length is 13 residues. TCRdb independently ran MiXCR on the 5' RACE reads; one entry per CDR3 protein. The sample contains approximately 260,000 distinct CDR3 sequences, approximately 13% of which appear only once. This clonotype turned up a few times. Its antigen is not identified. The sequence came from a man younger than 45 who received the YFV17D yellow fever vaccine. Sample: CD4+ T cells sorted from PBMCs, taken 45 days after the yellow fever booster vaccination. The chain links TRBV11-3 to TRBJ2-1, with TRBD1 matching over 8 bases. The CDR3 nucleotides are TGTGCCAGCAGCTCCGGACAGGGCTATGAGCAGTTCTTC. The encoded protein is CASSSGQGYEQFF.